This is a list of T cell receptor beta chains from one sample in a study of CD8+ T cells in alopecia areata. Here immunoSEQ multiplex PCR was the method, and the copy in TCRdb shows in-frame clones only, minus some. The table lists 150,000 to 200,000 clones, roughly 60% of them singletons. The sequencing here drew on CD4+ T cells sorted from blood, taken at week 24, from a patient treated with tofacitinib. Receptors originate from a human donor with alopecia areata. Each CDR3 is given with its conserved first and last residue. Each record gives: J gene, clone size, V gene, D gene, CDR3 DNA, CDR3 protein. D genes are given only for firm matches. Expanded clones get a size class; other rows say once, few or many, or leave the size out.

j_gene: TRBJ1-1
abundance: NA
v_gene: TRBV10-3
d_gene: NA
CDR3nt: TGTGCCATCAGTGAGGGGGCGGGAGCGAGTGAAGCTTTCTTT
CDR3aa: CAISEGAGASEAFF

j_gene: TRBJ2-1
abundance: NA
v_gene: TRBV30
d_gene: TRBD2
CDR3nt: TGTGCCTGGAGTGTACGCGGGACTAGCTACCCCTACAATGAGCAGTTCTTC
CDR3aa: CAWSVRGTSYPYNEQFF

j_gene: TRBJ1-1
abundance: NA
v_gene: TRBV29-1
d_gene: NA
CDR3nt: TGCAGCGTTGAAGATCCACGGGGGCCGAACACTGAAGCTTTCTTT
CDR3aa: CSVEDPRGPNTEAFF

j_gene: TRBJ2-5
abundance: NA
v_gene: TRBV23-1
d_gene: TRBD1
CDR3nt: TGCGCCAGCAGTCCTCCGGGACAGGCGTGGGGGACCCAGTACTTC
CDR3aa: CASSPPGQAWGTQYF

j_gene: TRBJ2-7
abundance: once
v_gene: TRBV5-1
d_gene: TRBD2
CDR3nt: TGCGCCAGCAGCTTACTAGCGGGGGAAAAAACCTACGAGCAGTACTTC
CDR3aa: CASSLLAGEKTYEQYF

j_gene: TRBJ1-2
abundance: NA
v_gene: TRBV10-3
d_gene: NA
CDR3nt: TGTGCCATCAGTGAGCCCCGGGGCGGCTATGGCTACACCTTC
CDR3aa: CAISEPRGGYGYTF

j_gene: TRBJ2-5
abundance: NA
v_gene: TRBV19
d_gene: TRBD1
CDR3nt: TGTGCCAGTAGTATGACAGGGGGAGAGACCCAGTACTTC
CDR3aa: CASSMTGGETQYF

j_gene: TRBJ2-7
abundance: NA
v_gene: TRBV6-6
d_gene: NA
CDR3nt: TGTGCCAGCAGTAGAACAGGGCCTGAGCAGTACTTC
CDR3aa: CASSRTGPEQYF

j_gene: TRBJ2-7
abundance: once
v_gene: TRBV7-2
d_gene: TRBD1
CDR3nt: TGTGCCAGCAGCTTAGCAGGACAGGGGGCGAAGCAGTACTTC
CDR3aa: CASSLAGQGAKQYF

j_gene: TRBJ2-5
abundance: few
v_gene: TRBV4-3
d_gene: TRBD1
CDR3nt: TGCGCCAGCAGCCAAGAAAGGACAGGCAGGGAGACCCAGTACTTC
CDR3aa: CASSQERTGRETQYF

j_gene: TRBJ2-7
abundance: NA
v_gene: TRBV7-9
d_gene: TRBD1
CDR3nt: TGTGCCAGCAGCTCAGGGGGCCGGTACGAGCAGTACTTC
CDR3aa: CASSSGGRYEQYF

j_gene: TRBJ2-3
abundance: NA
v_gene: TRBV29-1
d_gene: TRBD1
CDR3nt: TGCAGCGTAGCTCCGGGACAGCCCACAGATACGCAGTATTTT
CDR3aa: CSVAPGQPTDTQYF

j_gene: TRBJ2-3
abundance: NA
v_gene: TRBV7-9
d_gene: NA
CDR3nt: TGTGCCACTACCAACTCAGATACGCAGTATTTT
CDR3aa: CATTNSDTQYF

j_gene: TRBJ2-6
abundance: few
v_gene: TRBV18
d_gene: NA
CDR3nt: TGTGCCAGCTCACCAGGGGCCTCTGGGGCCAACGTCCTGACTTTC
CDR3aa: CASSPGASGANVLTF

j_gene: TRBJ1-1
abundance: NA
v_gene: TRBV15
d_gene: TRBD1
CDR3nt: TGTGCCACCAGCAGAGAGACAGGGAAGACCACTGAAGCTTTCTTT
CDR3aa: CATSRETGKTTEAFF

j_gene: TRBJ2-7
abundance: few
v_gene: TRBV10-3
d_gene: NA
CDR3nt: TGTGCCATCAGTGAGTCCGGGGGGCAGGGACCATCCTACGAGCAGTACTTC
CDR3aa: CAISESGGQGPSYEQYF

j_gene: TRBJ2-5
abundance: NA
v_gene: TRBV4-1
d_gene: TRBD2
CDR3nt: TGCGCCAGCAGCACCACTAGCGGGGGGGCCAATCGAGAGACCCAGTACTTC
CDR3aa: CASSTTSGGANRETQYF

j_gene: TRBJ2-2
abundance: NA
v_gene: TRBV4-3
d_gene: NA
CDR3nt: TGCGCCAGCAGCCAAGATTGGGGGACCGGGGAGCTGTTTTTT
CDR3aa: CASSQDWGTGELFF

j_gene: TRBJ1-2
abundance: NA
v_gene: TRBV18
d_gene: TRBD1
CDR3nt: TGTGCCAGCTCACAGCCGGGACAGGGGTATACTGGCTACACCTTC
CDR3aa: CASSQPGQGYTGYTF

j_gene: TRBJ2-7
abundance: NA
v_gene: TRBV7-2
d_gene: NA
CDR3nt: TGTGCCAGCAGCTTAGTTCATAACGAGCAGTACTTC
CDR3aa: CASSLVHNEQYF

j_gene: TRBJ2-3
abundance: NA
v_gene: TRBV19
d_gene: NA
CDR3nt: TGTGCCAGTAGTATAGGGGACCCCATCCACACAGATACGCAGTATTTT
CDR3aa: CASSIGDPIHTDTQYF

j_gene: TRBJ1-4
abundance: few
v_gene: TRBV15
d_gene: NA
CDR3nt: TGTGCCACCAGCAGAGCGGGACGACCGACGTGGACTAATGAAAAACTGTTTTTT
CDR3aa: CATSRAGRPTWTNEKLFF

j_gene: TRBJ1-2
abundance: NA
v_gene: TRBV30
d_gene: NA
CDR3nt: TGTGCCTGGAGTTCCGGGTGGGCGAACTATGGCTACACCTTC
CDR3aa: CAWSSGWANYGYTF

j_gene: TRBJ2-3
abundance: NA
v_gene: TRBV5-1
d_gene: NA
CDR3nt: TGCGCCAGCAGCTCCAGACAGGTTGGGGATACGCAGTATTTT
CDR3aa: CASSSRQVGDTQYF

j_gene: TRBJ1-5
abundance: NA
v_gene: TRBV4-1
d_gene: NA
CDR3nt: TGCGCCAGCAGCCAAGATTTCTCTGCGGGGCAGCCCCAGCATTTT
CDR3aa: CASSQDFSAGQPQHF

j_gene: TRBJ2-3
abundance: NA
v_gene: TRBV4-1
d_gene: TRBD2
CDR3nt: TGCGCCAGCAGCGAGCAGCTAGCGGGGGCGAAAGATACGCAGTATTTT
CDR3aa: CASSEQLAGAKDTQYF

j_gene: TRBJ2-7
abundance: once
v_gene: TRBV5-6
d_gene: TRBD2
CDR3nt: TGTGCCAGCAGCTTGGATGGGGGACTAGTGGGCGAGCAGTACTTC
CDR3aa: CASSLDGGLVGEQYF

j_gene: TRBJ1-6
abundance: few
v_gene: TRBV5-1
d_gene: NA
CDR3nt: TGCGCCAGCAGCTCAGGTTTGGATAATTCACCCCTCCACTTT
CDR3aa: CASSSGLDNSPLHF

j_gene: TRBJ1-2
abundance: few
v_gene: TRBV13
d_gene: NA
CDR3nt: TGTGCCAGCAGCTCCGGGACGGCGCCTTACACCTTC
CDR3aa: CASSSGTAPYTF

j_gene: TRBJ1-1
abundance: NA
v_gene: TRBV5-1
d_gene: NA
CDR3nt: TGCGCCAGCAGCTCACAGGGCATGAACACTGAAGCTTTCTTT
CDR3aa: CASSSQGMNTEAFF

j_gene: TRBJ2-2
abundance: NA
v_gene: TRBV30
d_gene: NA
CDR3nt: TGTGCCTGGAGTGTAGGCAGCAATCAGGAGCTGTTTTTT
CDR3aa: CAWSVGSNQELFF

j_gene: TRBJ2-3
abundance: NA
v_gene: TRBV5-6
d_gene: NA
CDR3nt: TGTGCCAGCAGCCCGGGCCGTACTAGCACAGATACGCAGTATTTT
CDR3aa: CASSPGRTSTDTQYF

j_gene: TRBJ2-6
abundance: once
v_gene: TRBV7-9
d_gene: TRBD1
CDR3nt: TGTGCCAGCAGCTTAATAAATCGGGACAGAGATTTCGGGGCCAACGTCCTGACTTTC
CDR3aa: CASSLINRDRDFGANVLTF

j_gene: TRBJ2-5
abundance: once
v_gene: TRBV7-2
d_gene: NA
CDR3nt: TGTGCCAGCAGCTTAAGGGACTCCCGTATGGCGGCCCAGTACTTC
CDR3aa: CASSLRDSRMAAQYF

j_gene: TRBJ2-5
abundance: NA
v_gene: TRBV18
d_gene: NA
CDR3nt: TGTGCCAGCTCACCAGAGGAGACCCAGTACTTC
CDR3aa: CASSPEETQYF

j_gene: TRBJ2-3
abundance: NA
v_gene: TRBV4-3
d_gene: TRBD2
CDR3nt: TGCGCCAGCAGCCATAGACTAGCGGGGGATACGCAGTATTTT
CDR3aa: CASSHRLAGDTQYF

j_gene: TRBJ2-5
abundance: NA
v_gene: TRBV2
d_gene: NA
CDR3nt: TGTGCCAGCAGTGAGCGACAGATGTACCAAGAGACCCAGTACTTC
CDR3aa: CASSERQMYQETQYF

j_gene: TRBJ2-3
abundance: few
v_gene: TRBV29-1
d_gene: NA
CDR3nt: TGCAGCGCCAGCATGGGGACAACAAACACAGATACGCAGTATTTT
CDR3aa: CSASMGTTNTDTQYF

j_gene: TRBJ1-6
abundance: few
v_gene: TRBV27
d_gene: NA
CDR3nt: TGTGCCAGCAGTTTCGCTTCAGGGACGGGCGGTTCACCCCTCCACTTT
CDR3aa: CASSFASGTGGSPLHF

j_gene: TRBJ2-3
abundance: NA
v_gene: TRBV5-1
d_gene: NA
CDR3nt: TGCGCCAGCAGCTTGGTTCCCCCCGGATCTAGCACAGATACGCAGTATTTT
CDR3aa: CASSLVPPGSSTDTQYF

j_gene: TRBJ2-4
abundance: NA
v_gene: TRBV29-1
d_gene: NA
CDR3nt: TGCAGCGTTGAAAGTGGAGTGGAGTCCAAAAACATTCAGTACTTC
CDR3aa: CSVESGVESKNIQYF

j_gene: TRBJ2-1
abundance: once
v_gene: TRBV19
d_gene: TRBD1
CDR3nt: TGTGCCAGTAGTCGAGACCCAGGGACAGGGTATGAGCAGTTCTTC
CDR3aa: CASSRDPGTGYEQFF

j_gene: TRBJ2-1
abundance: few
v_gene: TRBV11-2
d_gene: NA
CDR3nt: TGTGCCAGCAGCTTAGATGGTATGACAGGTAACAACAATGAGCAGTTCTTC
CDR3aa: CASSLDGMTGNNNEQFF

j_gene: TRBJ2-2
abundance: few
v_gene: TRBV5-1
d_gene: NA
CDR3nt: TGCGCCAGCAGCACTGTCGGGGAGCTGTTTTTT
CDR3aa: CASSTVGELFF

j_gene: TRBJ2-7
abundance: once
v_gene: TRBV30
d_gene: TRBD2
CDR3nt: TGTGCCTGGAGTGTAGGACTAGCGGGGGGGCCAAGCTACGAGCAGTACTTC
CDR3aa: CAWSVGLAGGPSYEQYF

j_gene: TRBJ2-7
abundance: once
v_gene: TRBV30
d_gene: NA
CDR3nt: TGTGCCTGGAGTGGGGGCGGCGAGCAGTACTTC
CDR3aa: CAWSGGGEQYF